The T cell receptor beta chain under discussion was sequenced for a study of post-analysis software for immune sequencing data. Study-level findings and limits: When compared against controls, multiple sclerosis patients showed significantly lower normalized Chao1 diversity. The study found TRBV5-6, TRBV5-1 and TRBV20-1 among 5 or 6 TRBV segments more frequent in patients than controls.

Tagging with unique molecular identifiers was a feature of the TCR beta cDNA libraries. TCRdb reanalysed the PCR reads using MiXCR and keeps one entry per CDR3 protein. The sample has about 540,000 distinct CDR3 sequences; about a third are singletons. CDR3 size: 12 residues. V lost 9 bases, J lost 2 bases, and 11 bases lay in between. Germline loops: CDR1 MNHEY, CDR2 SMNVEV (reference sequence). This clonotype was observed a few times. Its target is not known. The chain is built from TRBV27 and TRBJ2-7; D uncertain. The sequence was obtained from a girl under 18 with multiple sclerosis. Sequenced material: blood. CDR3 sequence: CASRTTTYEQYF. The CDR3 bases are TGTGCCAGTCGCACGACCACCTACGAGCAGTACTTC.